This is a list of T cell receptor beta chains from one sample in a study of shared clonotypes between healthy human individuals. TCRdb's table, derived via immunoSEQ multiplex PCR, lists solely in-frame clones and lacks some. The sample carries about 2 million clones, less than 95% recorded once. What was sequenced was naive CD8+ T cells sorted from blood. Receptors were obtained from a man aged 18-30 years in good health. Both conserved end residues are part of each CDR3. D genes are given only for firm matches. Clone size is not always given. Where it is, it says once, few, many or a class for expanded clones.

15 once TRBJ1-2 NA TRBV15 TGTGCCACCAGCAACGGGGGCCTGTTAAATTATGGCTACACCTTC CATSNGGLLNYGYTF
14 NA TRBJ2-5 TRBD2 TRBV9 TGTGCCAGCAGCGTAATAGCGGGGGGAGAGACCCAGTACTTC CASSVIAGGETQYF
18 NA TRBJ1-2 NA TRBV5-5 TGTGCCAGCAGCTACCGTGGGGATTACAGCGCTTTTAACTATGGCTACACCTTC CASSYRGDYSAFNYGYTF
17 NA TRBJ1-2 TRBD1 TRBV4-3 TGCGCCAGCAGCCAAGTAATCGGGACAGGCCCCGGGAATGGCTACACCTTC CASSQVIGTGPGNGYTF
12 NA TRBJ1-2 NA TRBV9 TGTGCCAGCAGCGTAGCGGGACGGGGCTACACCTTC CASSVAGRGYTF
14 NA TRBJ1-1 NA TRBV5-1 TGCGCCAGCAGCGCGAGGGGGTGGGACACTGAAGCTTTCTTT CASSARGWDTEAFF
14 NA TRBJ2-7 NA TRBV5-4 TGTGCCAGCAGCTTGGGCGGGGGCGATTACGAGCAGTACTTC CASSLGGGDYEQYF
21 NA TRBJ2-7 NA TRBV28 TGTGCCAGCAGCCGCTGGTCAGGGGGCGACCCGGGGGGGCTGATCGCCTACGAGCAGTACTTC CASSRWSGGDPGGLIAYEQYF
16 NA TRBJ2-3 NA TRBV11-2 TGTGCCAGCAGCTCCGGGGGGCTTTCGTCCACAGATACGCAGTATTTT CASSSGGLSSTDTQYF
14 once TRBJ2-7 TRBD1 TRBV4-1 TGCGCCAGCAGCCCGGGACAGAGGGCTTCCGAGCAGTACTTC CASSPGQRASEQYF
13 NA TRBJ2-5 NA TRBV2 TGTGCCAGCAGTGATGGAGGGAGGGAGACCCAGTACTTC CASSDGGRETQYF
14 NA TRBJ2-7 TRBD2 TRBV29-1 TGCAGCGTTGTCTGGGGCGGGAGAGGTTACGAGCAGTACTTC CSVVWGGRGYEQYF
15 NA TRBJ2-5 TRBD1 TRBV4-3 TGCGCCAGCAGCCAAGAAGAAGGGGGCCGTGAGACCCAGTACTTC CASSQEEGGRETQYF
13 NA TRBJ1-2 TRBD1 TRBV2 TGTGCCAGCACCCCGACAGGGGGCTCTGGCTACACCTTC CASTPTGGSGYTF
13 NA TRBJ1-2 NA TRBV7-9 TGTGCCAGCAGCCGAGTACAGGGAACGGAGTGCACCTTC CASSRVQGTECTF
16 NA TRBJ2-5 TRBD1 TRBV7-9 TGTGCCAGCACCCCGGGACAGGGTGGGAACCAAGAGACCCAGTACTTC CASTPGQGGNQETQYF
15 NA TRBJ1-3 TRBD1 TRBV4-1 TGCGCCAGCAGCCCCACGACAGGGGCCGGAAACACCATATATTTT CASSPTTGAGNTIYF
14 NA TRBJ1-4 NA TRBV10-2 TGCGCCAGCAGTGAGAGCCAGTCTAATGAAAAACTGTTTTTT CASSESQSNEKLFF
14 NA TRBJ2-7 TRBD2 TRBV4-1 TGCGCCAGCAGCCCCACTAGCGGGGCCTACGAGCAGTACTTC CASSPTSGAYEQYF
15 NA TRBJ2-1 NA TRBV6-5 TGTGCCAGCAGTTACGGGGGAGATGTCTACAATGAGCAGTTCTTC CASSYGGDVYNEQFF
11 NA TRBJ2-7 NA TRBV20-1 TGCAGTGCTAGAGATCTGGACGAGCAGTACTTC CSARDLDEQYF
14 NA TRBJ2-1 NA TRBV27 TGTGCCAGCAGTTTACAGGGGTTGGGTCATGAGCAGTTCTTC CASSLQGLGHEQFF
13 NA TRBJ1-2 NA TRBV6-5 TGTGCCAGCAGACTCGGACAATACTATGGCTACACCTTC CASRLGQYYGYTF
12 NA TRBJ2-7 NA TRBV28 TGTGCCAGCAGACCTACCCGGGACTGGATCTACTTC CASRPTRDWIYF
13 NA TRBJ1-1 NA TRBV28 TGTGCCAGCAGTTCAGTGGAGAACACTGAAGCTTTCTTT CASSSVENTEAFF
17 NA TRBJ2-7 NA TRBV7-9 TGTGCCAGCAGCTTCCCTGGAAGCGGGACATCTGACTACGAGCAGTACTTC CASSFPGSGTSDYEQYF
15 NA TRBJ2-7 TRBD1 TRBV5-5 TGTGCCAGCAGCTTGAGACAGGGGGCGTATTGGGAGCAGTACTTC CASSLRQGAYWEQYF
16 NA TRBJ2-1 NA TRBV1 TGCACCAGCAGCCAGGCTGACAGTTTTTGTCACCTTGAGCAGTTCTTC CTSSQADSFCHLEQFF
16 NA TRBJ1-2 NA TRBV5-1 TGCGCCAGCAGTTCGACAGAGTACCCGGCCCCCTATGGCTACACCTTC CASSSTEYPAPYGYTF
14 NA TRBJ2-7 NA TRBV2 TGTGCCAGCAGTGAGGGGATAGGTCTTTGGGAGCAGTACTTC CASSEGIGLWEQYF
15 once TRBJ1-5 TRBD1 TRBV7-8 TGTGCCAGCAGCTTAGAAGACAGGGGGAATCAGCCCCAGCATTTT CASSLEDRGNQPQHF
14 NA TRBJ1-5 NA TRBV2 TGTGCCAGCAGTGAACACTGGCGGAATCAGCCCCAGCATTTT CASSEHWRNQPQHF
17 NA TRBJ1-5 NA TRBV28 TGTGCCAGCAGTTTCCCTTCCCCCGGGACTGACAATCAGCCCCAGCATTTT CASSFPSPGTDNQPQHF
15 once TRBJ2-1 TRBD2 TRBV27 TGTGCCAGCAGTCGGACTAGCGGGAACTACAATGAGCAGTTCTTC CASSRTSGNYNEQFF
15 NA TRBJ1-5 NA TRBV4-1 TGCGCCAGCAGCCAAGAGTTTAACACACAGGGGCCCCAGCATTTT CASSQEFNTQGPQHF
16 NA TRBJ2-5 NA TRBV19 TGTGCCAGTAGTATGGGGGCAAACACCCCATGGGAGACCCAGTACTTC CASSMGANTPWETQYF
14 few TRBJ1-2 NA TRBV5-1 TGCGCCAGCAGCTTGGATGGTTCTAACTATGGCTACACCTTC CASSLDGSNYGYTF
15 NA TRBJ1-1 NA TRBV4-1 TGCGCCAGCAGCCAAGGTCCGAGTATGAACACTGAAGCTTTCTTT CASSQGPSMNTEAFF
16 NA TRBJ2-1 NA TRBV5-6 TGTGCCAGCAGCTTGGGGGGCAGGGTACCCTACAATGAGCAGTTCTTC CASSLGGRVPYNEQFF
13 NA TRBJ2-7 NA TRBV13 TGTGCCAGCAGCCCCGGCATCAGCCCCGAGCAGTACTTC CASSPGISPEQYF
17 NA TRBJ1-2 NA TRBV10-3 TGTGCCATCAGTGTTGATGTGGGGGAAGGCAGGGGTGATGGCTACACCTTC CAISVDVGEGRGDGYTF
13 NA TRBJ2-5 NA TRBV27 TGTGCCAGCAGTTTACATTACCAAGAGACCCAGTACTTC CASSLHYQETQYF
15 NA TRBJ2-1 NA TRBV4-1 TGCGCCAGCAGCCACCCTGGAGGGCCCGACAATGAGCAGTTCTTC CASSHPGGPDNEQFF
13 NA TRBJ2-7 NA TRBV5-5 TGTGCCAGCAGCTTCCAGGGGTCCTACGAGCAGTACTTC CASSFQGSYEQYF
15 NA TRBJ1-5 NA TRBV5-8 TGTGCCAGCAGCTTAGGGGCCGGCAGCAATCAGCCCCAGCATTTT CASSLGAGSNQPQHF
17 NA TRBJ2-2 NA TRBV7-2 TGTGCCAGCAGCCCGGGAAGGGGACAACATGACACCGGGGAGCTGTTTTTT CASSPGRGQHDTGELFF
20 NA TRBJ2-7 TRBD2 TRBV5-1 TGCGCCAGCAGCTTGGGAGCAGCAGCACACGGGGGGGAAGATTACTACGAGCAGTACTTC CASSLGAAAHGGEDYYEQYF
13 NA TRBJ2-7 NA TRBV6-1 TGTGCCAGCAGTCGACAGGAGGGGTACGAGCAGTACTTC CASSRQEGYEQYF
15 NA TRBJ1-1 NA TRBV25-1 TGTGCCAGCAGTGAATCCCCCTGGGCAGACACTGAAGCTTTCTTT CASSESPWADTEAFF
14 once TRBJ2-7 NA TRBV6-1 TGTGCCAGCAGCGCGAGGGGGGCCTCCTACGAGCAGTACTTC CASSARGASYEQYF
15 NA TRBJ2-7 TRBD1 TRBV5-4 TGTGCCAGCAGCTCACCGGGACAGCCCTCCTACGAGCAGTACTTC CASSSPGQPSYEQYF
16 NA TRBJ2-1 NA TRBV5-1 TGCGCCAGCAGCCCCAGGGGGGCGGGACCTTACAATGAGCAGTTCTTC CASSPRGAGPYNEQFF
14 NA TRBJ1-2 NA TRBV5-6 TGTGCCAGCACCTCGTTGTGGGGTGGCGATGGCTACACCTTC CASTSLWGGDGYTF
15 few TRBJ1-6 TRBD1 TRBV28 TGTGCCAGCAGTCTCACGGGACAGGGGACTTCACCCCTCCACTTT CASSLTGQGTSPLHF
15 NA TRBJ1-5 NA TRBV28 TGTGCCAGCAGTTTGAGGGGCCCGGTGGATCAGCCCCAGCATTTT CASSLRGPVDQPQHF
15 NA TRBJ2-5 TRBD1 TRBV4-3 TGCGCCAGCAGCCAGGGACAGGGGGCGGGGGAGACCCAGTACTTC CASSQGQGAGETQYF
15 NA TRBJ1-5 TRBD1 TRBV19 TGTGCCAGTAGTATGGACAGGGCTAGCAATCAGCCCCAGCATTTT CASSMDRASNQPQHF
18 NA TRBJ2-2 NA TRBV4-3 TGCGCCAGCAGCCATAACAGCTGGGACACAGGGTTCACCGGGGAGCTGTTTTTT CASSHNSWDTGFTGELFF
16 NA TRBJ2-7 TRBD1 TRBV12-5 TGTGCTAGTGGATCCCCCCCGACAGGGAACACCTACGAGCAGTACTTC CASGSPPTGNTYEQYF
15 NA TRBJ2-7 NA TRBV6-1 TGTGCCAGCAAGGAATTTGGCGGGTTTACCTACGAGCAGTACTTC CASKEFGGFTYEQYF